This TCR beta chain was identified during a study of T cell responses to AZD1222 COVID-19 vaccine. Repertoires were generated with immunoSEQ multiplex PCR, while TCRdb's copy carries only in-frame clones and drops some. The sample lists roughly 150,000 clones, 85% to 95% seen once, with 1.5% in the top ten. This CDR3 contains 16 residues. Germline trimming cut 4 bases from V and 5 bases from J; bases unmatched to any gene: 7. Germline CDR1 SEHNR, CDR2 FQNEAQ (reference sequence). This clonotype was sampled from an adult who received the AZD1222 COVID-19 vaccine. This chain links TRBV7-9 with TRBJ2-3; 12 bases are a match to TRBD1. The sequencing here drew on peripheral blood, taken 28 days after the second AZD1222 dose. This chain's CDR3 is CASSSGQGARGDTQYF. In nucleotides, the CDR3 is TGTGCCAGCAGCTCGGGACAGGGGGCGAGAGGAGATACGCAGTATTTT. Based on the CDR3 plus reference TRBV7-9 and TRBJ2-3, the full variable domain is DTGVSQNPRHKITKRGQNVTFRCDPISEHNRLYWYRQTLGQGPEFLTYFQNEAQLEKSRLLSDRFSAERPKGSFSTLEIQRTEQGDSAMYLCASSSGQGARGDTQYFGPGTRLTVL.